Below, 4 T cell receptor beta chains from the same sample are listed, as sequenced in a study of regulatory T cells in long-lasting Graves disease. Stated time point: newly diagnosed GD, antithyroid drugs for less than 3 months. From PBMCs, RNA was extracted and then used to make the TCR library. Combining iRepertoire HTBI primers with Arm-PCR of CDR3 regions, the authors built TCR beta libraries. MiXCR, run by TCRdb on the multiplex PCR reads, gives a single entry per CDR3 protein. The table has more than 450,000 distinct CDR3 sequences, around 15% seen once. The same sample was also studied in work on T cells in Graves' hyperthyroidism and ophthalmopathy.

Sequencing used peripheral blood mononuclear cells (PBMCs), obtained at new diagnosis, from a patient treated with antithyroid drugs. These receptors all stem from a man between 40 and 49 years old with Graves disease.

This clonotype was counted ten times or more. This chain connects TRBV18 to TRBJ2-1, with TRBD1 matching 7 bases. Unmatched junction bases numbered 4, after V lost 3 bases and J lost 2 bases. Germline V lookup: CDR1 KGHSH, CDR2 LQKENI. The CDR3 spans 15 residues. The CDR3 loop is CASSPKTGTYNEQFF. The CDR3 DNA is TGTGCCAGCTCACCCAAGACAGGGACCTACAATGAGCAGTTCTTC.

There are a few counts of this clonotype. The V call is TRBV5-1, the J call TRBJ2-3; no clear D gene. This CDR3 contains 14 residues. CDR1 and CDR2 from the germline V gene are SGHRS and YFSETQ. The V end lost 1 base, the J end lost 6 bases, and 12 bases lay between the germline ends. The CDR3 protein is CASSLSSPVDTQYF. The CDR3 region has the DNA TGCGCCAGCAGCTTGAGCTCCCCTGTGGATACGCAGTATTTT.

The chain links TRBV5-1 to TRBJ2-3, with D tentatively TRBD2 (5 bases). Trimming pared 5 bases from V and 6 bases from J, leaving 16 bases between. The V gene's germline CDR1 is SGHRS and CDR2 YFSETQ. The length of the CDR3 is 14 residues. In nucleotides, the CDR3 is TGCGCCAGCAGAAAGACTATGGGTGCGGATACGCAGTATTTT. Its translation is CASRKTMGADTQYF.

At least ten counts were recorded for this clonotype. One end of the junction is discordant with germline, which a read error may explain. The chain recombines TRBV10-2 with TRBJ1-6; D not certain. Germline values: CDR1 WSHSY, CDR2 SAAADI. This CDR3 has 13 residues. The CDR3 sequence: CASSEGRDSPLHF. In nucleotides, the CDR3 is TGTGCCAGCAGCGAAGGGCGGGATTCACCCCTCCACTTT.